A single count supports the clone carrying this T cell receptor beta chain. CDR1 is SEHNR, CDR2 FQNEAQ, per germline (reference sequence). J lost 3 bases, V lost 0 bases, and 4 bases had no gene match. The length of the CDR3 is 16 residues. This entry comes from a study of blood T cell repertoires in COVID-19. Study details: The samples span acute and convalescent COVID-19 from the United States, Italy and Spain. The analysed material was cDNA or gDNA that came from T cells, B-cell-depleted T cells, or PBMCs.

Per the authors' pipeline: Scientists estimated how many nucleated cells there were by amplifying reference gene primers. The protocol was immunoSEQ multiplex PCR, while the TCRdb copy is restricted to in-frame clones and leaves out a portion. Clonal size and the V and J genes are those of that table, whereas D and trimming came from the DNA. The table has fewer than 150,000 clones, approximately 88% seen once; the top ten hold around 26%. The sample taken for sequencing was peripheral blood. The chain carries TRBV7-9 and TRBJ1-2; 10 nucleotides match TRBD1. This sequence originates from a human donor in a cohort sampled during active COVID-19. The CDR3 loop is CASSLAGTGADYGYTF. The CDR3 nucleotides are TGTGCCAGCAGCTTAGCGGGGACAGGGGCCGACTATGGCTACACCTTC. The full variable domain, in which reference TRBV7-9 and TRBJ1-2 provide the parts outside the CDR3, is DTGVSQNPRHKITKRGQNVTFRCDPISEHNRLYWYRQTLGQGPEFLTYFQNEAQLEKSRLLSDRFSAERPKGSFSTLEIQRTEQGDSAMYLCASSLAGTGADYGYTFGSGTRLTVV.